The present T cell receptor (beta chain) was sequenced within a study of blood T cell repertoires in COVID-19. Study summary: Samples came from the United States, Italy and Spain, spanning acute and convalescent COVID-19. Sample material is recorded as cDNA or gDNA derived from T cells, B-cell-depleted T cells, or PBMCs.

This CDR3 comprises 14 residues. Deletions cut 7 bases from V and 0 bases from J, with 13 bases between. Germline V gene data show CDR1 as MDHEN and CDR2 as SYDVKM. As originally analysed: How many nucleated cells were present was estimated from reference gene primer amplification. The assay was immunoSEQ multiplex PCR, and TCRdb's table has in-frame clones only and misses some. V, J and clone size are those of that table, while D and trimming were read from the DNA. The table includes about 170,000 clones, over 75% detected once. The sequenced sample was peripheral blood. V and J are TRBV28 and TRBJ2-7, with a possible D match to TRBD1 (6 bases). This receptor was obtained from a man aged 65-85 years with acute or convalescent COVID-19. CDR3 sequence: CASTPGQSSYEQYF. In nucleotides, the CDR3 is TGTGCCAGCACCCCGGGACAAAGCTCCTACGAGCAGTACTTC.